This TCR beta chain was identified during a study of cytomegalovirus exposure and HLA in healthy donors. CDR3 length: 16 amino acids. Trimming at V came to 2 bases and at J to 5 bases, leaving 5 bases not matched to a gene. CDR1 and CDR2 (germline): SGDLS, YYNGEE. Notes on the study in general: Among donors in an Asian-associated ancestry cluster, a later analysis reportedly found fewer N-insertions than the roughly 700-donor mean.

On this clone itself: Its matching antigen is unknown.

The PCR ran on 60 Vbeta and 13 Jbeta primers. The method was immunoSEQ multiplex PCR; TCRdb's version includes in-frame clones alone and lacks a portion of them. Altogether tens of thousands of clones are present, less than 75% being singletons, with the ten largest covering around 2.3%. Sequencing input: PBMCs. The rearrangement joins TRBV9 to TRBJ2-2; 11 bases align to TRBD1. This TCR came from a man in his thirties or forties in good health and CMV-seronegative. CDR3 protein: CASSVRTGGRTGELFF. The CDR3 DNA follows: TGTGCCAGCAGCGTCCGGACAGGGGGCCGGACCGGGGAGCTGTTTTTT.